There are many counts of the clone carrying this T cell receptor (beta chain). Its antigen is unidentified. This specimen comes from a study of neurological immune-mediated disorders. The cDNA came from 5'RACE with 10-nucleotide random UMIs. Using its own MiXCR run on the 5' RACE reads, TCRdb lists one record per CDR3 protein. The table has about 84,000 distinct CDR3 sequences, under 13% seen once; the top ten hold about 1.8%. V was shortened by 0 bases and J by 0 bases, with 5 bases between the two germline ends. Per the germline V gene, CDR1 is SQVTM and CDR2 is ANQGSEA. The CDR3 is 13 residues long. General study results and limits: Expansion of TCR clones was greatest in HTLV-1-associated myelopathy and smallest in multiple sclerosis, where it fell below that of healthy controls.

Healthy controls comprised blood bank volunteers in Maryland, USA. Libraries used 2 million unsorted PBMCs kept frozen in RNAlater. The V call is TRBV29-1, the J call TRBJ1-2; D is unresolved. The receptor comes from a man aged 40-49 years in good health. The specimen sequenced was PBMCs. The CDR3 is CSVEDYSNYGYTF. CDR3 in DNA: TGCAGCGTTGAAGACTACTCTAACTATGGCTACACCTTC.